This T cell receptor (beta chain) was sequenced during a study of T cells after yellow fever vaccination. Study as a whole: With SMART-Seq v4 Ultra Low Input, the fractions containing low cell numbers were prepared. The study's findings and limits: At 95% to 98% for CD4 and approximately 88% for CD8, most primary-vaccination clones showed up again after the booster.

Per the germline V gene, CDR1 is MNHNY and CDR2 is SVGAGI (reference sequence). With 0 bases removed from V and 3 bases from J, the gap between germline ends came to 8 bases. This CDR3 contains 14 residues. This clonotype was counted at least ten times. The antigen is not known. TCRdb reprocessed the 5' RACE reads via MiXCR and lists one record per CDR3 protein. The sample has about 310,000 distinct CDR3 sequences; roughly 3.5% are singletons. This rearrangement joins TRBV6-6 to TRBJ1-1; no firm D call. The specimen was PBMCs, collected on the day of the yellow fever booster vaccination. This TCR was recovered from a man aged 18 to 30 who received the YFV17D yellow fever vaccine. CDR3 loop: CASSYSNGDTEAFF. The CDR3 DNA is TGTGCCAGCAGTTACTCGAATGGTGACACTGAAGCTTTCTTT.